These 8 T cell receptor beta chains share one sample of origin, sequenced in a study of cytomegalovirus exposure and HLA in healthy donors. Only in-frame clones appear in the TCRdb table, and some are missing; sequencing was by immunoSEQ multiplex PCR. This repertoire shows roughly 140,000 clones, around 86% found once; its top ten account for 7.5% to 9%. Input material: PBMCs. These receptors came from a young man in good health and CMV-seropositive.

J is TRBJ1-1 and V is TRBV19, with D hard to call. Germline CDR1 reads LNHDA; CDR2 reads SQIVND (reference sequence). V lost 7 bases and J lost 3, with 12 bases in between. The CDR3 loop spans 13 amino acids. The CDR3: CASKAGSDTEAFF. CDR3 DNA sequence: TGTGCCAGTAAAGCAGGCTCAGACACTGAAGCTTTCTTT.

The genes are TRBV19 and TRBJ1-2; D remains unclear. Germline V gene lookup returns CDR1 LNHDA and CDR2 SQIVND (reference sequence). V was trimmed by 5 bases and J by 4 bases, leaving 8 bases between them. This CDR3 has 12 amino acids. CDR3 amino acids: CASSRESYGYTF. CDR3 nucleotides: TGTGCCAGTAGTCGGGAAAGCTATGGCTACACCTTC.

The chain links TRBV6-1 to TRBJ2-5, with D perhaps matching TRBD2 (5 bases). The V gene's germline CDR1 is MNHNS and CDR2 SASEGT. V was trimmed by 6 bases and J by 5 bases, leaving 13 bases between them. This CDR3 is 13 amino acids long. The DNA of the CDR3 is TGTGCCAGCAGCATAGACCGGACTGAGACCCAGTACTTC. Protein sequence: CASSIDRTETQYF.

The V call is TRBV30, the J call TRBJ2-1; 10 bases are a match to TRBD2. The junction had 3 bases not matched to a gene; V was cut back by 0 bases and J by 4 bases. This CDR3 is 15 amino acids long. Germline lookup yields CDR1 GTSNPN and CDR2 SVGIG (reference sequence). The CDR3 loop reads CAWSVQLAGYNEQFF. Here the CDR3 DNA reads TGTGCCTGGAGTGTACAACTAGCGGGGTACAATGAGCAGTTCTTC.

This chain joins TRBV18 and TRBJ1-1; no firm D call. Germline V lookup: CDR1 KGHSH, CDR2 LQKENI. With 0 bases removed from V and 1 base from J, the gap between germline ends came to 6 bases. CDR3 length: 14 residues. The CDR3 nucleotides read TGTGCCAGCTCACCACCATCCTCGAACACTGAAGCTTTCTTT. As protein: CASSPPSSNTEAFF.

V gene TRBV27 combines with J gene TRBJ2-7, with TRBD1 matching over 10 bases. The ends lost 8 bases at V and 3 bases at J; junction bases unmatched: 7. The length of the CDR3 is 14 residues. The V gene's germline CDR1 is MNHEY and CDR2 SMNVEV (reference sequence). The DNA of the CDR3 is TGTGCCAGCGGCCCGGGACAGGGGATCTACGAGCAGTACTTC. As protein: CASGPGQGIYEQYF.

The gene calls are TRBV6-1 and TRBJ1-4; D gene unclear. This CDR3 region has 14 residues. Trimming cost V 4 bases and J 6 bases, with 12 bases left between them. Germline V gene lookup returns CDR1 MNHNS and CDR2 SASEGT. CDR3: CASSAGKWYEKLFF. CDR3 DNA: TGTGCCAGCAGTGCCGGGAAATGGTATGAAAAACTGTTTTTT.

The chain recombines TRBV5-1 with TRBJ1-1; unclear D gene. The CDR3 runs 16 residues. Trimming took 4 bases from V and 3 from J, leaving 19 bases between them. The germline V gene encodes CDR1 SGHRS and CDR2 YFSETQ. The CDR3 spells CASSPGLEVIDTEAFF. CDR3 DNA sequence: TGCGCCAGCAGCCCCGGACTGGAGGTAATAGACACTGAAGCTTTCTTT.